This entry is about one TCR beta chain. No antigen is known for it. No much larger clone exists at a distance of one base, and base qualities are not known. These data come from a study of cytomegalovirus exposure and HLA in healthy donors (dated by TCRdb to 2015 to 2018). Study-level background: In an earlier analysis of under 600 of the donors, 276 Gb of sequence data and about 110 million unique TCR beta sequences from about 190 million T cells were reported. An early release covering 500 to 750 HLA-typed donors comprised about 290 gigabases of sequencing data and 85 million to 100 million unique TCR sequences. Among the approximately 430 genotyped donors, around 79% belonged to the genetic ancestry cluster associated with self-reported Caucasian donors. The study was designed to test whether signatures of past pathogen exposure could be identified by cataloging public T cell receptors. The T cell repertoires of 550 to 850 subjects were profiled by immunosequencing and related to cytomegalovirus serostatus. In addition to the first cohort of 666 subjects, a separate validation cohort of 130 or so different subjects was used. The study combined high-throughput TCR immunosequencing, statistical association of individual TCRs with disease status, and machine learning to predict cytomegalovirus infection status. In a later analysis, previously published TCR beta repertoires from 550 to 750 donors were re-analyzed and high-resolution HLA genotyping was added so that TCR occurrence patterns could be studied. Rather than using new phenotypic data, the later analysis identified candidate immune exposures from TCR beta sequences and from how often those sequences occurred across donors. An earlier analysis of 450 to 750 of the donors used high-throughput TCR beta sequencing to judge whether each TCR beta V gene segment behaved as functional or pseudogenic. Donor age, sex, ethnicity and CMV serostatus were compiled together with the repertoire data. Genome-wide SNP genotypes for about 60% of the roughly 700 donors were used in a later genetic analysis, which treated that subset as a discovery cohort. All discovery cohort repertoires had been generated using a single sequencing platform. Class I and class II HLA loci were covered by the typing at four-digit resolution. The number of donors typed differed by locus, with roughly 629-640 for A, B, C, DRB1 and DQB1, approximately 500 for DQA1, 600 to 610 for DPA1, and 400 to 490 for DPB1. A handful of DR-DQ haplotypes were handled as single units for association and clustering because linkage in the cohort was strong. Among 398 genotyped donors of the cohort, an average of approximately 250,000 unique TCR beta nucleotide sequences were sequenced per donor, roughly a sixth of them non-productive. Broad study findings and their caveats: In a later analysis, most CMV-associated TCR beta chains were found to appear HLA-restricted, with HLA associations seemingly driven largely by CMV exposure. The study gave a list of 150 to 200 TCR beta chains associated with cytomegalovirus. A cluster of highly shared sequence variants was judged likely to represent a technical artifact of the sequencing pipeline. The presence/absence analyses assumed that sequencing depth was roughly uniform across donors, and that assumption may not be true. A later genetic analysis associated a missense DCLRE1C variant with V-gene and J-gene trimming of TCR beta chains, and an independent cohort replicated the association. Correlated functional status among segregating V segments might reflect linkage disequilibrium, but an unknown experimental factor could not be ruled out. Compared with the approximately 710-donor mean, donors in an Asian-associated ancestry cluster had fewer N-insertions in productive TCRs, according to a later genetic analysis. In a later analysis, TCR association rates were found to vary across HLA loci, with the most associated TCRs seen for DRB1 alleles and the fewest for HLA-C alleles. Compared with equally common non-associated chains, HLA-associated TCR beta chains in a later analysis were more clonally expanded and had lower generation probabilities. According to the authors, the approach could potentially be generalized to other disease states and immunological phenotypes. Most TCR sequences were observed very rarely across donors, whereas some public TCRs were present in many individuals. Because the 87-base-pair reads could not distinguish some IMGT-functional V segments, including TRBV6-2 and TRBV6-3, those segments were excluded. A further reported finding was that TCR beta sequences accurately predicted the HLA-A and HLA-B alleles for most subjects in the first cohort. Because counts were too low, some 17 rarely observed V segments, including chromosome 9 orphons, were excluded from the earlier analysis of under 650 of the donors. In this cohort, only TCR beta chains were sequenced, and detectable features were limited by the absence of alpha or paired-chain data. Assigning TCR associations to individual alleles was difficult when HLA alleles, especially DR and DQ, strongly co-occurred. Because some donors lacked HLA typing at each locus, the association tests relied only on the typed subset. Broadly in line with IMGT annotations, most TCR beta V segments showed up in productive rearrangements about 87% or about 30% of the time in an earlier analysis of a few hundred of the donors. Several of the top co-occurrence clusters appeared to be linked to parvovirus B19, influenza, CMV and Epstein-Barr virus, according to a later analysis. The classifier was reported to diagnose cytomegalovirus status with high specificity and sensitivity in both the original and validation cohorts. Specific HLA alleles were associated with 15,000 to 20,000 TCR beta sequences at a false discovery rate of 0.05 in a later analysis. Three of the identified cytomegalovirus-associated TCR beta chains were confirmed in vitro to be specific for cytomegalovirus antigens. For the cohort, immune exposure information was limited to CMV serostatus.

Library preparation was by the immunoSEQ multiplex PCR assay. A mixture of 60 forward primers for TCR Vbeta segments and 13 reverse primers for TCR Jbeta segments was used in the multiplex PCR. A multiplex PCR assay on genomic DNA amplified the CDR3 region of rearranged TCR beta genes. Amplified TCR beta libraries were sequenced as 87-base-pair reads on the Illumina HiSeq System. The original pipeline was this. A later analysis tallied tens of millions of unique TCR beta chains across the approximately 670 repertoires, and roughly 11 million of those chains were shared by two or more donors. Raw reads were error-corrected and collapsed into unique sequences with a nearest-neighbor algorithm that merged closely related sequences to remove PCR and sequencing errors. To assign V, D and J gene segments, CDR3 sequences were aligned to IMGT reference sequences. For a sequence to be retained, a match of at least six nucleotides to both a V gene segment and a J gene segment was required. A rearrangement was called productive if the CDR3 had no stop codons and remained in frame with V and J, and every other rearrangement was called non-productive. CDR3 was defined according to IMGT convention as the region running from the second conserved V-encoded cysteine to the conserved J-encoded phenylalanine. In an earlier analysis of roughly 580 of the donors, sequences lacking an unambiguous match to a single V gene segment were excluded. An earlier analysis of 587 of the donors classified V segments as functional when productive rearrangements were above 56.7% and as segregating when the standard deviation between donors was above 5%. A statistical classification framework was built to diagnose cytomegalovirus status from the catalog of TCR beta chain sequences. In a later analysis, V and J genes were assigned by comparing TCR nucleotide sequences against IMGT/GENE-DB human TR gene sequences. In a later analysis, CDR3 sequences and most-parsimonious VDJ recombination scenarios were assigned using the TCRdist pipeline. A later analysis defined each TCR beta chain by its CDR3 amino acid sequence plus V-gene family, and excluded reads lacking a unique V-gene family. To address suspected cross-contamination and a sequencing artifact, a later analysis removed some 620 highly shared, low-generation-probability nucleotide sequences. A later analysis calculated a clonal expansion index for each public chain from normalized within-repertoire ranks of inferred template counts. Generation probabilities in a later analysis came from a VDJ recombination model fitted to out-of-frame rearrangements, and those results were checked against IGoR. A later analysis scored TCR-TCR, TCR-HLA and TCR-CMV co-occurrence with hypergeometric tests, applying a repertoire-size bias correction to TCR pairs. A later analysis estimated false discovery rates by permuting HLA or CMV assignments 20 times. In a later analysis, co-occurring TCRs were grouped using DBSCAN, and TCRdist sequence similarity was added for clustering within HLA-allele-positive subsets. Co-occurrence clustering excluded repertoires with fewer than 30,000 or more than 120,000 public chains, plus five with anomalous nucleotide sharing. The table was pulled from immuneACCESS by TCRdb, which kept in-frame rearrangements only. Such tables lose some clones; where checked, under half of the loss comes from unresolved V genes, and the rest has no known cause. V, J and clone size reflect that table, while D and trimming were determined from the DNA. The sample table records about 120,000 clones; less than 65% of these occur just once. 8% to 10% of the sample is taken by the ten largest.

The cohort consisted of some 670 healthy bone marrow donors. At the time of sampling, every cohort member was nominally healthy, though immune exposures that went unrecorded were likely present. The donor was CMV seropositive and belonged to the group of around 300 seropositive cohort members. Every donor gave a peripheral blood sample, and the peripheral blood mononuclear cells from that sample were used for TCR beta sequencing. Genomic DNA extraction from the blood cell samples was performed with the Qiagen DNeasy Blood Extraction Kit. For this chain, trimming is 5 bases at the V end and 1 base at the J end, and the number of junction bases without a gene match is 13. From its cysteine to its phenylalanine, the CDR3 spans 18 amino acids. Only the CDR3 part of the read is kept: 54 bases, read in frame from the first base. CDR1 PRHDT and CDR2 FYEKMQ are derived from the germline V gene (reference sequence).

The sequence was collected from a man aged 35-49 years in good health and CMV-seropositive. The specimen sequenced was PBMCs. This chain joins TRBV13 to TRBJ2-2, and TRBD1 aligns with 7 junction nucleotides. The DNA reads TGTGCCAGCAGCAAATTGGGCGGTGGGACAGTGAACACCGGGGAGCTGTTTTTT. This sequence encodes CASSKLGGGTVNTGELFF.